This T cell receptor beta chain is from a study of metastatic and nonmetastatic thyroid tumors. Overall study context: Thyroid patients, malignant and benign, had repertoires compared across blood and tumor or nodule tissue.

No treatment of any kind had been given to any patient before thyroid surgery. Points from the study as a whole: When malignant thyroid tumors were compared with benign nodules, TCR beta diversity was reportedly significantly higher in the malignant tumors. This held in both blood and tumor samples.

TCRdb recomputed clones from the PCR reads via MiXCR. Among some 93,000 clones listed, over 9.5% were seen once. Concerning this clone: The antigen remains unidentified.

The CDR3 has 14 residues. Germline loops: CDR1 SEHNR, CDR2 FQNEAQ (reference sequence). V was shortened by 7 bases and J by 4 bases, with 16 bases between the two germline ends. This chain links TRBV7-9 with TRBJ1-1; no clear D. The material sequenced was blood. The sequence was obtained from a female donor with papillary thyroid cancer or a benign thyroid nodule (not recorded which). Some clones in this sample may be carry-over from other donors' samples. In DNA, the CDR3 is TGTGCCAGCATCGCGGACGGCCCGGGCACTGAAGCTTTCTTT. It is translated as CASIADGPGTEAFF. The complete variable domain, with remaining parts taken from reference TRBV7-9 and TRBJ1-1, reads DTGVSQNPRHKITKRGQNVTFRCDPISEHNRLYWYRQTLGQGPEFLTYFQNEAQLEKSRLLSDRFSAERPKGSFSTLEIQRTEQGDSAMYLCASIADGPGTEAFFGQGTRLTVV.